This entry describes one T cell receptor beta chain. The antigen remains undetermined. The assay was immunoSEQ multiplex PCR, and TCRdb's table has in-frame clones only and misses some. The table has over 25,000 clones, over 60% seen once. This CDR3 comprises 12 residues. Trimming removed 3 bases from V and 5 bases from J, with 4 bases in between. Germline V gene data show CDR1 as MGHRA and CDR2 as YSYEKL. This entry belongs to a study of STAT3 mutations in large granular lymphocyte leukemia. Study background: Immunosuppressive therapy was given to more than half of T-LGLL patients.

The study, taken as a whole, reports: Sampling intervals varied between patients and samples. Every T-LGLL patient had at least one immunodominant TCRbeta clonotype. After therapy, about 35% of the 18 patients switched clonotypes, all new clones STAT3 wild type. Clonal expansion was inferred from samples taken at other timepoints.

The rearrangement links TRBV4-1 to TRBJ1-4; D remains ambiguous. The receptor's source is a woman aged 45-65 years with T-cell large granular lymphocyte leukemia. Some clones in this sample may be carry-over from other donors' samples. Sequenced material: peripheral blood mononuclear cells. CDR3 sequence: CASSHGNEKLFF. The CDR3 region has the DNA TGCGCCAGCAGCCACGGAAATGAAAAACTGTTTTTT.